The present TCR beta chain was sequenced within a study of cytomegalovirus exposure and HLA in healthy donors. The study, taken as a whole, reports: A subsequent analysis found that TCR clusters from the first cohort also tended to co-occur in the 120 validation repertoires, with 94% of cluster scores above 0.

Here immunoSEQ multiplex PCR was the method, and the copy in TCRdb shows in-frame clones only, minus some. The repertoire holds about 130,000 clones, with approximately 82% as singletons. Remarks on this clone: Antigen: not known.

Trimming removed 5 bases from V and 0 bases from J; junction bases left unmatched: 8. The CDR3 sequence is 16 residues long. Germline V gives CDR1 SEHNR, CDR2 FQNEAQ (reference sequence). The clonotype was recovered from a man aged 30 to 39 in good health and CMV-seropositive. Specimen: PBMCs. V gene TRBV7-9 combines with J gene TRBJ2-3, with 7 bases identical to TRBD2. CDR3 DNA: TGTGCCAGCAGCGGGAAGCGGGGATCTAGCACAGATACGCAGTATTTT. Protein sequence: CASSGKRGSSTDTQYF. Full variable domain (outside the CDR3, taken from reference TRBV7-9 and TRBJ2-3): DTGVSQNPRHKITKRGQNVTFRCDPISEHNRLYWYRQTLGQGPEFLTYFQNEAQLEKSRLLSDRFSAERPKGSFSTLEIQRTEQGDSAMYLCASSGKRGSSTDTQYFGPGTRLTVL.